This TCR beta chain is drawn from a study of regulatory T cells in long-lasting Graves disease. Stated time point: newly diagnosed GD, antithyroid drugs for less than 3 months. Following extraction of RNA from PBMCs, that RNA was used to make the TCR library. This clonotype was detected only a few times. Library construction for TCR beta used iRepertoire HTBI primers and Arm-PCR of CDR3 regions. TCRdb analysed the multiplex PCR reads with MiXCR anew, one entry per CDR3 protein. The sample shows around 450,000 distinct CDR3 sequences, around 16% of them seen only once. Deletions cut 6 bases from V and 4 bases from J, with 12 bases between. The CDR3 is 13 residues long. The germline V gene has CDR1 DFQATT and CDR2 SNEGSKA (reference sequence). In addition, the sample was reused for a study of T cells in Graves' hyperthyroidism and ophthalmopathy.

This receptor was taken from a middle-aged woman with Graves disease. The source was peripheral blood mononuclear cells (PBMCs), collected at new diagnosis, from a patient treated with antithyroid drugs. This chain connects TRBV20-1 to TRBJ2-2; D unclear. CDR3 protein: CSAQLSGTGELFF. For the CDR3, the DNA is TGCAGTGCCCAGTTATCGGGCACCGGGGAGCTGTTTTTT.